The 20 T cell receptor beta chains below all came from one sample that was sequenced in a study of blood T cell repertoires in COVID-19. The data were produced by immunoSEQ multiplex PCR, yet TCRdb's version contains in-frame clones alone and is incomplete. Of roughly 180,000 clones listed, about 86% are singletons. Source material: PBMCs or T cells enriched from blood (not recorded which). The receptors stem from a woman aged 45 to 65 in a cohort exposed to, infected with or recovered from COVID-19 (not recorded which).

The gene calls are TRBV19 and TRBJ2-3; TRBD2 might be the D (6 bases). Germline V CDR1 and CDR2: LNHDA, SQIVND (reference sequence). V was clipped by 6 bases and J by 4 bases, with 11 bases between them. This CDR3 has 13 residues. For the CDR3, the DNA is TGTGCCAGTAGCCTAGCGCTGGCAGATACGCAGTATTTT. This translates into CASSLALADTQYF.

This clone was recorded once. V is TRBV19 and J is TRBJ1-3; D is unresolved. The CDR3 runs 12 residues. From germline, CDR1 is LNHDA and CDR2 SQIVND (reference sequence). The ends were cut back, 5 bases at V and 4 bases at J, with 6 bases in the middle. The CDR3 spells CASSYQGNTIYF. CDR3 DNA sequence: TGTGCCAGTAGTTATCAGGGAAACACCATATATTTT.

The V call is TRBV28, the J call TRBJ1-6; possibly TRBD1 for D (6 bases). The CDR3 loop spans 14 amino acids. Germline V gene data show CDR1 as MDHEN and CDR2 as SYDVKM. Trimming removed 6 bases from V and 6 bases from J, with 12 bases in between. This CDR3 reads CASSLGQFNSPLHF. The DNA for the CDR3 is TGTGCCAGCAGCCTAGGACAGTTTAATTCACCCCTCCACTTT. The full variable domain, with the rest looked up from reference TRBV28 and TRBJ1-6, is DVKVTQSSRYLVKRTGEKVFLECVQDMDHENMFWYRQDPGLGLRLIYFSYDVKMKEKGDIPEGYSVSREKKERFSLILESASTNQTSMYLCASSLGQFNSPLHFGNGTRLTVT.

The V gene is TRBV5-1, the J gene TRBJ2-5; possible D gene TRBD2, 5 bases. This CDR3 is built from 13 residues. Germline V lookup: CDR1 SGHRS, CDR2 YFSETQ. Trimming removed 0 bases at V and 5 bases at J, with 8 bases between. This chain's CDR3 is CASSLDSGETQYF. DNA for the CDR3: TGCGCCAGCAGCTTGGATTCGGGGGAGACCCAGTACTTC.

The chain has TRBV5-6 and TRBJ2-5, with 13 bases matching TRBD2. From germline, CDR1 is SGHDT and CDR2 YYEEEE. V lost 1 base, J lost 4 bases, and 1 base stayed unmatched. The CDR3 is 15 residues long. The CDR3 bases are TGTGCCAGCAGCTTGACTAGCGGGGGGGCAGAGACCCAGTACTTC. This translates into CASSLTSGGAETQYF.

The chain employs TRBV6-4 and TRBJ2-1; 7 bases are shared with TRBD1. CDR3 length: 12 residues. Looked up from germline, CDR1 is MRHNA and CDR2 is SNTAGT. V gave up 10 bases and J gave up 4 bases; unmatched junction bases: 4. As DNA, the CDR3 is TGTGCCACACAGGGGTCTTACAATGAGCAGTTCTTC. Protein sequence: CATQGSYNEQFF.

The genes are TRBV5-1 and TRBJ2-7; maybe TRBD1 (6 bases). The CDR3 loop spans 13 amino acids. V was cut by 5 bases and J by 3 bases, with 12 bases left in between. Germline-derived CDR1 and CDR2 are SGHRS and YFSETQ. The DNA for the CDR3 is TGCGCCAGCAGTTTAACAGGGAACTACGAGCAGTACTTC. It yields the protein CASSLTGNYEQYF. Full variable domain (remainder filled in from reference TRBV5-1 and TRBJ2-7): KAGVTQTPRYLIKTRGQQVTLSCSPISGHRSVSWYQQTPGQGLQFLFEYFSETQRNKGNFPGRFSGRQFSNSRSEMNVSTLELGDSALYLCASSLTGNYEQYFGPGTRLTVT.

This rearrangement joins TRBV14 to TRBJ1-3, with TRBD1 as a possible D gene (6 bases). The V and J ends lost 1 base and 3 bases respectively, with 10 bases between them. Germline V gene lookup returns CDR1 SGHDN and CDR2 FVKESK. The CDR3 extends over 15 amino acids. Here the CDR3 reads CASSQVRTVGNTIYF. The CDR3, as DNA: TGTGCCAGCAGCCAAGTTCGGACAGTTGGAAACACCATATATTTT.

This chain's CDR3 is CASSSGGGVHNEQFF. The CDR3, as DNA: TGCGCCAGCAGCTCTGGCGGGGGCGTCCACAATGAGCAGTTCTTC. The chain is built from TRBV5-1 and TRBJ2-1; TRBD2 might be the D (7 bases). CDR1 SGHRS and CDR2 YFSETQ come from the germline V gene. With 3 bases removed from V and 5 bases from J, the gap between germline ends came to 15 bases. This CDR3 comprises 15 residues.

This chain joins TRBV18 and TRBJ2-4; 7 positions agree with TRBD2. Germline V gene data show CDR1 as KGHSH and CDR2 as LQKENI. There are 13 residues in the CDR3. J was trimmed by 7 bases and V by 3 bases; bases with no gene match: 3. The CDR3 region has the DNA TGTGCCAGCTCACCGGGGGGGTGGAACATTCAGTACTTC. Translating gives CASSPGGWNIQYF. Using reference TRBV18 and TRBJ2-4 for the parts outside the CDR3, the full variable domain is NAGVMQNPRHLVRRRGQEARLRCSPMKGHSHVYWYRQLPEEGLKFMVYLQKENIIDESGMPKERFSAEFPKEGPSILRIQQVVRGDSAAYFCASSPGGWNIQYFGAGTRLSVL.

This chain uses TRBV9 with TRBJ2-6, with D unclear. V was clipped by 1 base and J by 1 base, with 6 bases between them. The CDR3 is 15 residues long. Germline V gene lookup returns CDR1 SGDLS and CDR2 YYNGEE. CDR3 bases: TGTGCCAGCAGCGTAAGCTGGTCTGGGGCCAACGTCCTGACTTTC. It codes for CASSVSWSGANVLTF.

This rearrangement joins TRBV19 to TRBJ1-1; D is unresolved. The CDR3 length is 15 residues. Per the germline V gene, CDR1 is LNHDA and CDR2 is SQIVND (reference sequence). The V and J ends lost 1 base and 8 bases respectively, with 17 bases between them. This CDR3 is CASSIGQDNFNEAFF. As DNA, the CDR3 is TGTGCCAGTAGTATAGGGCAAGACAATTTCAACGAAGCTTTCTTT.

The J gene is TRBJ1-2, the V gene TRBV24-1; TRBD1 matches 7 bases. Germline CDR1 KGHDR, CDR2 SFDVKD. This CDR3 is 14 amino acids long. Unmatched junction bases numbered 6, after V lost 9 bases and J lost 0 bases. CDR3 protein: CATSAGGSNYGYTF. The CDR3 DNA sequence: TGTGCCACCTCTGCAGGGGGGTCTAACTATGGCTACACCTTC.

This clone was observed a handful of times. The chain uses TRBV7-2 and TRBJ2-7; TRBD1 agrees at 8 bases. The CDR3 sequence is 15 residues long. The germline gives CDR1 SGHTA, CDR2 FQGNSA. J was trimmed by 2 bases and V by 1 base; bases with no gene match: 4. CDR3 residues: CASSLGTGGTYEQYF. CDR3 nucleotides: TGTGCCAGCAGCTTAGGCACAGGGGGGACCTACGAGCAGTACTTC.

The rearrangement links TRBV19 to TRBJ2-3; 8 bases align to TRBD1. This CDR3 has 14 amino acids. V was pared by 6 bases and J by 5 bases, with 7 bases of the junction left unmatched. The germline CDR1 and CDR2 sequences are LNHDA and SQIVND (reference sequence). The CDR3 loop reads CASSSQGVVDTQYF. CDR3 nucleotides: TGTGCCAGTAGCTCACAGGGGGTAGTAGATACGCAGTATTTT.

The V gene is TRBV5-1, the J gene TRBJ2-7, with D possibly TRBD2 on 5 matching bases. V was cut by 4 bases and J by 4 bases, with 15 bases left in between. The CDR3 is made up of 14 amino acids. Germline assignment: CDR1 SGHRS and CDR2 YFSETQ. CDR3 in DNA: TGCGCCAGCAGCCCGTCGATTACTAGTTACGAGCAGTACTTC. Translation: CASSPSITSYEQYF.

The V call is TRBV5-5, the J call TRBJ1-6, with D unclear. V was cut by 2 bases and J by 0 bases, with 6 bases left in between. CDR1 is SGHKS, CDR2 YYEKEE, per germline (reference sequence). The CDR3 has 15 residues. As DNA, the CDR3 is TGTGCCAGCAGCTTCGGGAGCTCCTATAATTCACCCCTCCACTTT. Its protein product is CASSFGSSYNSPLHF.

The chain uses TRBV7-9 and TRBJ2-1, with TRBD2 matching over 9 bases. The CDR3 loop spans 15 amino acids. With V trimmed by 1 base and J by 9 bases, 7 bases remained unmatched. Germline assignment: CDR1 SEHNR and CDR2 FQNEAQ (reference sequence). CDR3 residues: CASSLDARGGGEQFF. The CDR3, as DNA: TGTGCCAGCAGCTTAGATGCGCGGGGGGGAGGTGAGCAGTTCTTC.

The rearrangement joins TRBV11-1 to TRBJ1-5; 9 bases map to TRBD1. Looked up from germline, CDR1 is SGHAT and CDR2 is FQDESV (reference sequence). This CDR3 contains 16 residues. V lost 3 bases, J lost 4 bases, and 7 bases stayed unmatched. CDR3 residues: CASSLGTGSGNQPQHF. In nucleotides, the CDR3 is TGTGCCAGCAGCTTGGGGACAGGGAGTGGGAATCAGCCCCAGCATTTT.

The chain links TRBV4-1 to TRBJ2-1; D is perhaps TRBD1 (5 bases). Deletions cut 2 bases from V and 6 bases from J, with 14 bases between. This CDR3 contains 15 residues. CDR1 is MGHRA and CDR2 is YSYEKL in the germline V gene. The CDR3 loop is CASSQQGFRSNEQFF. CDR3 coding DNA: TGCGCCAGCAGCCAACAGGGCTTTCGGAGCAATGAGCAGTTCTTC.